This T cell receptor (beta chain) was captured by sequencing in a study of pediatric ulcerative colitis. Data came from immunoSEQ multiplex PCR; TCRdb stores just in-frame clones and leaves some out. The sample has 40,000 to 55,000 clones; 78% are singletons. Comment on this clone: The antigen is not known.

General study points: Repertoires came from total lymphocyte DNA, not specific subsets. Acute severe colitis showed lower rectal diversity from clonal expansions.

V shed 2 bases and J shed 2 bases, with 3 bases lying between them. The germline gives CDR1 SGHAT, CDR2 FQNNGV. The CDR3 is made up of 13 amino acids. During colonoscopy, one to two rectal pinch biopsies were collected. The diagnostic colonoscopy in ulcerative colitis patients preceded any immunosuppressive treatment. Specimen: gut tissue. The rearrangement joins TRBV11-2 to TRBJ2-2; no clear D. The source is a girl aged 5-17 years with moderate ulcerative colitis. The chain's CDR3 is CASSLQNTGELFF. The CDR3 nucleotides read TGTGCCAGCAGCTTACAAAACACCGGGGAGCTGTTTTTT.